This TCR beta chain was profiled in a study of Ad26.COV2.S vaccination and SARS-CoV-2 variants. As for the study in general: Into the muscle, Ad26.COV2.S was dosed once or twice, 56 days apart.

Whole-study findings and limits: Reportedly, after vaccination the spike-specific CD8+ and CD4+ T cell responses displayed substantial breadth. Total T cell responses may have been underestimated by the TCR breadth and depth analyses.

Sequenced by immunoSEQ multiplex PCR; TCRdb stores in-frame clones only, minus some. The data show 450,000 to 550,000 clones, 75% to 90% seen once. With respect to this clone: Its antigen is undetermined.

As to treatment: roughly 19 received Ad26.COV2.S at low or high dose, single or two shots; 5 received placebo; per-sample allocation not given. Day 63 after the first injection of vaccine or placebo was the sampling time. The germline V gene encodes CDR1 SGHTS and CDR2 YDEGEE. Deletions cut 0 bases from V and 8 bases from J, with 12 bases between. CDR3 size: 14 residues. The clonotype originates from a person between 18 and 59 years old who received the Ad26.COV2.S COVID-19 vaccine or a placebo. Material: peripheral blood, obtained in a trial of Ad26.COV2.S vaccine versus placebo. The V call is TRBV5-8, the J call TRBJ2-1, with a possible D match to TRBD1 (5 bases). The CDR3 spells CASSLASGADEQFF. The CDR3 nucleotides read TGTGCCAGCAGCTTGGCCAGTGGGGCGGATGAGCAGTTCTTC.